The clone carrying this TCR beta chain has a count of ten or more. Antigen unknown. V lost 7 bases and J lost 8; bases outside the gene matches: 9. The CDR3 loop spans 12 amino acids. Germline CDR1 reads SQVTM; CDR2 reads ANQGSEA. TCRdb passed the 5' RACE reads through MiXCR, listing each CDR3 protein once. Among more than 65,000 distinct CDR3 sequences, approximately 12% were seen once, and the ten largest hold around 4.6%. The time point denotes: sample taken at primary tumor resection. No cells were sorted before sequencing. The whole RNA sequenced was extracted from tumor, nontumor lung or frozen PBMC. The data were obtained in a study of spatial heterogeneity in lung cancer. Study-wide background: The study consistently detected more beta-chain than alpha-chain sequences. TCR and UMI combinations that were unique each appeared, on average, more than ten times in raw reads. Findings and caveats of the study: More often at tumor resection than at routine follow-up, ubiquitous expanded tumor TCRs were detected in the blood.

The TCR comes from a male donor with early-stage non-small cell lung cancer. The sequences come from PBMCs, collected at surgery. The rearrangement uses TRBV29-1 and TRBJ1-2; 8 bases align to TRBD1. The CDR3 is CSGSTGVGGYTF. The CDR3 DNA reads TGCAGCGGATCGACAGGGGTCGGGGGCTACACCTTC.